This entry lists 5 T cell receptor beta chains sequenced from one sample in a study of blood T cell repertoires in COVID-19. This table comes from immunoSEQ multiplex PCR, and its TCRdb copy is limited to in-frame clones, with some not included. The sample consists of tens of thousands of clones, about 79% of them appearing once. The sample comprised peripheral blood. These receptors all stem from a woman aged 60-70 years with acute or convalescent COVID-19.

The chain has TRBV7-3 and TRBJ2-2, with TRBD2 identical over 8 bases. V was clipped by 5 bases and J by 4 bases; unmatched bases: 6. Germline V gives CDR1 SGHTA, CDR2 FQGTGA. The CDR3 sequence is 15 residues long. The CDR3 bases are TGTGCCAGCAGCCCCCTCGGGGGGGCCACCGGGGAGCTGTTTTTT. This sequence encodes CASSPLGGATGELFF. Drawing the rest from reference TRBV7-3 and TRBJ2-2, the complete variable domain is GAGVSQTPSNKVTEKGKYVELRCDPISGHTALYWYRQSLGQGPEFLIYFQGTGAADDSGLPNDRFFAVRPEGSVSTLKIQRTERGDSAVYLCASSPLGGATGELFFGEGSRLTVL.

Concerning this clone: At one boundary the junction diverges from the germline segment, which might be a read error. V usage is TRBV7-2 and J usage is TRBJ2-7, with 10 nucleotides matching TRBD2. CDR3 length: 15 amino acids. CDR1 is SGHTA and CDR2 is FQGNSA in the germline V gene. The CDR3 DNA reads as TGTGCCAGCAGCGTAGCTAGCGGGAGCTCCTACGAGCAGTACTTC. This translates into CASSVASGSSYEQYF.

Notes on this clone: Other DNA sequences in this specimen translate into the identical CDR3. V is TRBV10-3 and J is TRBJ1-3; D is perhaps TRBD1 (6 bases). V was clipped by 10 bases and J by 0 bases, with 13 bases between them. Germline V lookup: CDR1 ENHRY, CDR2 SYGVKD. The CDR3 is 14 amino acids. As DNA, the CDR3 is TGTGCCACCAAGACAGGTACCTCTGGAAACACCATATATTTT. This codes for CATKTGTSGNTIYF.

The rearrangement joins TRBV3-1 (or the pseudogene TRBV3-2) to TRBJ2-1; D is unresolved. CDR1 is LGHDT and CDR2 is YNNKEL in the germline V gene (reference sequence). The CDR3 covers 13 residues. Deletions cut 2 bases from V and 7 bases from J, with 9 bases between. The DNA for the CDR3 is TGTGCCAGCAGCCAATCCTCTATAAATGAGCAGTTCTTC. It yields the protein CASSQSSINEQFF.

This chain joins TRBV7-2 and TRBJ1-2; D is perhaps TRBD1 (5 bases). This CDR3 has 15 amino acids. Trimming left V 1 base short and J 8 bases short, with 17 bases between. CDR1 SGHTA and CDR2 FQGNSA come from the germline V gene. CDR3 DNA: TGTGCCAGCAGCTTAGAGGGCAGGCCGGGGGGAGGCTACACCTTC. Residues: CASSLEGRPGGGYTF.